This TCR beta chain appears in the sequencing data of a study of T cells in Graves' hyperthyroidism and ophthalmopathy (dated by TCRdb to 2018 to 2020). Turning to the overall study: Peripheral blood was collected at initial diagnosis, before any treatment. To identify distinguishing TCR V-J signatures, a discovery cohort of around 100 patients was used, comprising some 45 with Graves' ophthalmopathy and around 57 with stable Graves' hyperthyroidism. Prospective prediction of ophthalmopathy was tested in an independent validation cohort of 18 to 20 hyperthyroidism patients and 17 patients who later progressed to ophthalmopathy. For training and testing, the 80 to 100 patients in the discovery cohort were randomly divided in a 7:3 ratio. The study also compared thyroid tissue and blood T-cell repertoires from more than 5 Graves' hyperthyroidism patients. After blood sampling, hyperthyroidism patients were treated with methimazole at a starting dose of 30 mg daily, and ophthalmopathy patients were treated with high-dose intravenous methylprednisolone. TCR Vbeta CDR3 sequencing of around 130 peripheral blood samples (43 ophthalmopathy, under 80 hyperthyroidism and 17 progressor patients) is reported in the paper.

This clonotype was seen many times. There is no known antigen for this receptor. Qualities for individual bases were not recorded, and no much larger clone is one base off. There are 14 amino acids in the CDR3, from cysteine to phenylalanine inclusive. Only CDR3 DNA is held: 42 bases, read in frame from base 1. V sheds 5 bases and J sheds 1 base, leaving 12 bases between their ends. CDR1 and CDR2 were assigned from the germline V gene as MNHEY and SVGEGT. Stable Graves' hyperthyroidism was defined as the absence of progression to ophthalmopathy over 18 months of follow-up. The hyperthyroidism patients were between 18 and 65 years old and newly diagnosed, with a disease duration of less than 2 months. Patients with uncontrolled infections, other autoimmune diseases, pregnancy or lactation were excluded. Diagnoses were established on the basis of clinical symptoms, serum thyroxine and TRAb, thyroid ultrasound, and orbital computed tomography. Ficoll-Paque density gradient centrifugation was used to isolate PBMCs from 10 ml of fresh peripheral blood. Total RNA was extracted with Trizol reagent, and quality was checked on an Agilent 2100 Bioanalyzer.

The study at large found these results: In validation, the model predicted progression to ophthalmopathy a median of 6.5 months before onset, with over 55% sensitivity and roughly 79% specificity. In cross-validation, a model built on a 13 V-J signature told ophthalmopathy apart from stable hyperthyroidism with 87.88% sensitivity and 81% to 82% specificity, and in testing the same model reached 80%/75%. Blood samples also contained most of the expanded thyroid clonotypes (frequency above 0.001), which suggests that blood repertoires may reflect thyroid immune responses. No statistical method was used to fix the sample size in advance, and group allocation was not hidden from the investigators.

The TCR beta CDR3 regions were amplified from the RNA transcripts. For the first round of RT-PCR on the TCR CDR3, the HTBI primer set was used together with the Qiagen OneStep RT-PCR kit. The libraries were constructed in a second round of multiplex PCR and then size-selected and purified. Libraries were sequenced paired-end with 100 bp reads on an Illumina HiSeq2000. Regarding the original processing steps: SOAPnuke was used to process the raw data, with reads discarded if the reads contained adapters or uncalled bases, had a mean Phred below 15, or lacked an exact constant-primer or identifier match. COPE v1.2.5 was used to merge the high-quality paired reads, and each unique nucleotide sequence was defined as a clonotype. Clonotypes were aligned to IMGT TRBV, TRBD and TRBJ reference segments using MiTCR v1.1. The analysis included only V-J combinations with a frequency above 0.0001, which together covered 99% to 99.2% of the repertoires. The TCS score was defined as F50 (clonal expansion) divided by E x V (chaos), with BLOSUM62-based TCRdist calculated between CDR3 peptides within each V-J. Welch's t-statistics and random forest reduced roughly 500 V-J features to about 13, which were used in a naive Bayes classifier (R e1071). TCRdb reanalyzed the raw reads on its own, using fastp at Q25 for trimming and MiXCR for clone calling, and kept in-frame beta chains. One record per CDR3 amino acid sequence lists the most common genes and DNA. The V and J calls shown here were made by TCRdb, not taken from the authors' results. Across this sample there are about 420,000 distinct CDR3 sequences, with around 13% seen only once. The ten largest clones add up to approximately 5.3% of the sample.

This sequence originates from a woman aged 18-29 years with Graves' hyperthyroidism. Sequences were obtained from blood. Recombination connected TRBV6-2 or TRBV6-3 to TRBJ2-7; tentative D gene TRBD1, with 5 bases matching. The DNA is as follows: TGTGCCAGCAGTCCCGCGACAGATTCCTACGAGCAGTACTTC. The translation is CASSPATDSYEQYF.